Presented here are 23 T cell receptor beta chains from one specimen sequenced in a study of shared T cell receptors in the human thymus. Measured with immunoSEQ multiplex PCR; TCRdb has only the in-frame clones, and not every one. Of about 540,000 clones in the sample, roughly 74% were seen once. Separately, the same data were catalogued under a study of human thymus T cells.

Sequenced: thymocytes. The receptor source for this set is a boy in the first two years of life with a congenital heart defect.

The V call is TRBV10-2, the J call TRBJ1-5; no clear D. This CDR3 region has 13 residues. V was clipped by 6 bases and J by 9 bases, with 15 bases between them. The V gene's germline CDR1 is WSHSY and CDR2 SAAADI. CDR3 in DNA: TGCGCCAGCAGGGCAGGTCCTACTCCGCCCCAGCATTTT. It is translated as CASRAGPTPPQHF.

J is TRBJ1-5 and V is TRBV27; D not resolved. The V end lost 2 bases, the J end lost 5 bases, and 7 bases lay between the germline ends. The CDR3 runs 13 residues. Germline values: CDR1 MNHEY, CDR2 SMNVEV (reference sequence). The CDR3 bases are TGTGCCAGCAGTTTAGTGCCAGATCAGCCCCAGCATTTT. As protein: CASSLVPDQPQHF.

The genes are TRBV27 and TRBJ2-5, with a weak D call TRBD2 (6 bases). Looked up from germline, CDR1 is MNHEY and CDR2 is SMNVEV (reference sequence). This CDR3 contains 18 residues. The germline V and J ends were trimmed by 3 bases and 2 bases, with 22 bases remaining between them. CDR3 protein: CASSFDRYSGTSQETQYF. In nucleotides, the CDR3 is TGTGCCAGCAGTTTTGACCGATATAGCGGAACATCACAAGAGACCCAGTACTTC.

This clone appeared a few times. The gene calls are TRBV7-9 and TRBJ2-7, with unresolved D. The CDR3 consists of 13 residues. Between the trimmed V and J ends, which lost 3 bases and 2 bases, there was a span of 8 bases. Germline values: CDR1 SEHNR, CDR2 FQNEAQ (reference sequence). CDR3 DNA sequence: TGTGCCAGCAGCTTGGGCAGGACCTACGAGCAGTACTTC. Its protein is CASSLGRTYEQYF. The variable domain in full, completed from reference TRBV7-9 and TRBJ2-7, reads DTGVSQNPRHKITKRGQNVTFRCDPISEHNRLYWYRQTLGQGPEFLTYFQNEAQLEKSRLLSDRFSAERPKGSFSTLEIQRTEQGDSAMYLCASSLGRTYEQYFGPGTRLTVT.

The rearrangement joins TRBV11-2 to TRBJ1-2; 7 bases align to TRBD1. Trimming took 2 bases from V and 8 from J; bases not matched to a gene: 11. Germline V gene lookup returns CDR1 SGHAT and CDR2 FQNNGV. This CDR3 contains 15 residues. The DNA for the CDR3 is TGTGCCAGCAGCTTATCTGAAAGGGGGCCGGGGGGCTACACCTTC. Translated, it gives CASSLSERGPGGYTF. Drawing the rest from reference TRBV11-2 and TRBJ1-2, the complete variable domain is EAGVAQSPRYKIIEKRQSVAFWCNPISGHATLYWYQQILGQGPKLLIQFQNNGVVDDSQLPKDRFSAERLKGVDSTLKIQPAKLEDSAVYLCASSLSERGPGGYTFGSGTRLTVV.

V is TRBV30 and J is TRBJ2-7, with 7 bases matching TRBD2. Germline CDR1 and CDR2: GTSNPN and SVGIG (reference sequence). V dropped 4 bases and J dropped 2; count of bases not matched to a gene: 14. The CDR3 totals 16 residues. The CDR3 loop reads CAWTIFPGGAAYEQYF. The CDR3 coding sequence is TGTGCCTGGACCATATTCCCGGGGGGAGCCGCCTACGAGCAGTACTTC.

The chain carries TRBV5-6 and TRBJ2-1; TRBD2 is a possible D gene (5 bases). Deletions cut 2 bases from V and 8 bases from J, with 14 bases between. This CDR3 region has 14 residues. Per the germline V gene, CDR1 is SGHDT and CDR2 is YYEEEE. CDR3 coding DNA: TGTGCCAGCAGCTTTCTAGCTACTGGGGATGAGCAGTTCTTC. It translates to CASSFLATGDEQFF. The complete variable domain, with remaining parts taken from reference TRBV5-6 and TRBJ2-1, reads DAGVTQSPTHLIKTRGQQVTLRCSPKSGHDTVSWYQQALGQGPQFIFQYYEEEERQRGNFPDRFSGHQFPNYSSELNVNALLLGDSALYLCASSFLATGDEQFFGPGTRLTVL.

CDR3: CAGTTSGRLGEQFF. CDR3 DNA: TGTGCCGGGACGACTAGCGGGAGACTTGGTGAGCAGTTCTTC. This sequence joins TRBV30 and TRBJ2-1; 12 bases align to TRBD2. The CDR3 has 14 amino acids. Trimming cost V 8 bases and J 9 bases; bases outside gene matches: 11. The germline gives CDR1 GTSNPN, CDR2 SVGIG (reference sequence).

This clone was seen a few times. The V and J genes are TRBV5-4 and TRBJ2-3; 7 nucleotides align to TRBD1. V was pared by 0 bases and J by 4 bases, with 2 bases of the junction left unmatched. Germline CDR1 and CDR2: SGHNT and YYREEE (reference sequence). The length of the CDR3 is 14 residues. The CDR3 spells CASSLDQGADTQYF. For the CDR3, the DNA is TGTGCCAGCAGCTTGGACCAGGGGGCAGATACGCAGTATTTT.

The chain links TRBV18 to TRBJ2-5; D possibly corresponds to TRBD1 (5 bases). V was cut by 6 bases and J by 5 bases, with 19 bases left in between. The CDR3 covers 15 residues. Germline V gene data show CDR1 as KGHSH and CDR2 as LQKENI. CDR3 DNA sequence: TGTGCCAGCTCTCGAAAAAGGGGTTTTGGGGAGACCCAGTACTTC. The encoded protein is CASSRKRGFGETQYF.

The chain recombines TRBV29-1 with TRBJ2-7; 14 bases match TRBD2. J lost 4 bases, V lost 6 bases, and 2 bases had no gene match. CDR3 length: 13 amino acids. Germline CDR1 SQVTM, CDR2 ANQGSEA. CDR3 coding DNA: TGCAGCGTGGGGACTAGCGGGAGTTACGAGCAGTACTTC. Translated: CSVGTSGSYEQYF.

The gene calls are TRBV5-1 and TRBJ2-1; 8 nucleotides align to TRBD2. Germline V gives CDR1 SGHRS, CDR2 YFSETQ. The V segment lost 4 bases and the J segment 4 bases; nucleotides outside the gene matches: 16. The CDR3 loop spans 18 amino acids. The CDR3 reads CASSDRGGDTKLYNEQFF. The CDR3 DNA is TGCGCCAGCAGCGACCGGGGGGGGGACACGAAATTATACAATGAGCAGTTCTTC. Variable domain in full (rest from reference TRBV5-1 and TRBJ2-1): KAGVTQTPRYLIKTRGQQVTLSCSPISGHRSVSWYQQTPGQGLQFLFEYFSETQRNKGNFPGRFSGRQFSNSRSEMNVSTLELGDSALYLCASSDRGGDTKLYNEQFFGPGTRLTVL.

The chain combines TRBV4-3 with TRBJ2-7; 7 bases agree with TRBD1. The CDR3 covers 16 residues. Germline CDR1 LGHNA, CDR2 YSLEER. V was clipped by 4 bases and J by 6 bases; unmatched bases: 15. The CDR3 DNA reads as TGCGCCAGCAGCCCAGCCCCGGGACAGAAGATACCCGAGCAGTACTTC. This translates into CASSPAPGQKIPEQYF.

This clone was observed a few times. V is TRBV7-6 and J is TRBJ2-7; 9 positions match TRBD2. Unmatched junction bases numbered 5, after V lost 5 bases and J lost 0 bases. CDR3 length equals 15 residues. Per the germline V gene, CDR1 is SGHVS and CDR2 is FNYEAQ. CDR3 residues: CASSAGGEGSYEQYF. Written as DNA, the CDR3 is TGTGCCAGCAGCGCGGGAGGGGAAGGCTCCTACGAGCAGTACTTC.

The chain links TRBV12-5 to TRBJ1-2; TRBD1 aligns across 9 bases. CDR3 size: 17 residues. Germline V CDR1 and CDR2: LGHNT, FRNRAP. V shed 0 bases and J 4 bases; nucleotides not matched to a gene: 9. Here the CDR3 DNA reads TGTGCTAGTGGTTTGGTACAGTCCGGGACAGGGTTCTATGGCTACACCTTC. It translates to CASGLVQSGTGFYGYTF.

This chain links TRBV7-6 with TRBJ2-7, with TRBD1 as a possible D gene (6 bases). V lost 2 bases, J lost 3 bases, and 14 bases lay in between. This CDR3 spans 15 amino acids. Per the germline V gene, CDR1 is SGHVS and CDR2 is FNYEAQ. DNA of the CDR3: TGTGCCAGCAGCTTAATCGCAGGGGTGTTCTACGAGCAGTACTTC. The encoded protein is CASSLIAGVFYEQYF.

The V gene is TRBV28, the J gene TRBJ2-7, with TRBD1 matching 10 bases. V lost 4 bases to trimming and J lost 5 bases; unmatched junction nucleotides: 8. Germline-derived CDR1 and CDR2 are MDHEN and SYDVKM. CDR3 length: 15 residues. This CDR3 reads CASSSRDRGGDEQYF. Here the CDR3 DNA reads TGTGCCAGCAGTTCCCGGGACAGGGGAGGGGACGAGCAGTACTTC. Full variable domain (missing parts from reference TRBV28 and TRBJ2-7): DVKVTQSSRYLVKRTGEKVFLECVQDMDHENMFWYRQDPGLGLRLIYFSYDVKMKEKGDIPEGYSVSREKKERFSLILESASTNQTSMYLCASSSRDRGGDEQYFGPGTRLTVT.

V usage is TRBV4-3 and J usage is TRBJ1-2, with 10 bases matching TRBD1. Germline V gene data show CDR1 as LGHNA and CDR2 as YSLEER. CDR3 size: 17 residues. The J segment lost 6 bases and the V segment lost 0 bases, leaving 10 bases of the junction unmatched. In nucleotides, the CDR3 is TGCGCCAGCAGCCAAGACCACCCGGGACAGGGGATGAATGGCTACACCTTC. Translation gives CASSQDHPGQGMNGYTF.

The chain combines TRBV4-3 with TRBJ2-1, with 9 bases lining up with TRBD1. CDR3 size: 16 residues. Germline CDR1 reads LGHNA; CDR2 reads YSLEER. The V segment lost 3 bases and the J segment 4 bases; nucleotides outside the gene matches: 7. CDR3 sequence: CASSQGTGTGYNEQFF. Here the CDR3 DNA reads TGCGCCAGCAGCCAGGGAACCGGGACAGGGTACAATGAGCAGTTCTTC.

The rearrangement uses TRBV5-6 and TRBJ2-1; D remains unclear. The V and J ends lost 6 bases and 7 bases respectively, with 14 bases between them. CDR3 size: 13 residues. Germline V lookup: CDR1 SGHDT, CDR2 YYEEEE. This CDR3 reads CASTLSGRNEQFF. The CDR3 nucleotides read TGTGCCAGCACCCTGTCGGGTAGAAATGAGCAGTTCTTC.

This clone was detected once. The rearrangement uses TRBV4-2 and TRBJ2-1; 7 positions agree with TRBD2. The CDR3 contains 16 residues. Germline assignment: CDR1 LGHNA and CDR2 YNFKEQ. The trim removed 1 base at V and 0 bases at J, leaving 3 bases unmatched. The CDR3 sequence is CASSQGGSSSYNEQFF. The CDR3 DNA sequence: TGTGCCAGCAGCCAAGGCGGGAGCAGCTCCTACAATGAGCAGTTCTTC.

J is TRBJ2-5 and V is TRBV9; perhaps TRBD2 as D (6 bases). The CDR3 sequence is 15 residues long. V was pared by 0 bases and J by 2 bases, with 11 bases between. Germline V gene lookup returns CDR1 SGDLS and CDR2 YYNGEE. CDR3 DNA: TGTGCCAGCAGCGTAGGCGGGGCGGTACAAGAGACCCAGTACTTC. This codes for CASSVGGAVQETQYF.

CDR3 sequence (DNA): TGTGCCAGCACTCTACGAGGCAGGGGAGATGAAAAACTGTTTTTT. Amino acids: CASTLRGRGDEKLFF. V and J are TRBV7-8 and TRBJ1-4; possible D gene TRBD1, 6 bases. V lost 7 bases and J 6 bases, leaving 18 bases between the germline ends. The CDR3 totals 15 residues. Germline CDR1 reads SGHVS; CDR2 reads FQNEAQ. The full variable domain, with the rest looked up from reference TRBV7-8 and TRBJ1-4, is GAGVSQSPRYKVAKRGQDVALRCDPISGHVSLFWYQQALGQGPEFLTYFQNEAQLDKSGLPSDRFFAERPEGSVSTLKIQRTQQEDSAVYLCASTLRGRGDEKLFFGSGTQLSVL.